These 10 T cell receptor beta chains were all obtained from the same sample, sequenced in a study of T cells after yellow fever vaccination. Via MiXCR, TCRdb re-called the 5' RACE reads, giving one row per CDR3 protein. The profile shows about 630,000 distinct CDR3 sequences, 9% to 15% of them singletons. This specimen was PBMCs, taken on the day of the yellow fever booster vaccination. These receptors were obtained from a man aged 30-40 years who received the YFV17D yellow fever vaccine.

This clonotype has just a few counts. V is TRBV12-3 or TRBV12-4 and J is TRBJ2-7; possibly TRBD1 for D (5 bases). The CDR3 contains 14 residues. Trimming cost V 1 base and J 6 bases, with 13 bases left between them. The CDR3 nucleotides read TGTGCCAGCAGTTTAGGTGGCAGGGTGGGCGAGCAGTACTTC. It is translated as CASSLGGRVGEQYF.

Only a few counts were recorded for this clonotype. The rearrangement uses TRBV18 and TRBJ2-5; perhaps TRBD1 as D (6 bases). This CDR3 is built from 13 residues. V lost 3 bases and J lost 3, with 8 bases in between. CDR1 is KGHSH, CDR2 LQKENI, per germline. DNA for the CDR3: TGTGCCAGCTCACCTAACAGGGAAGAGACCCAGTACTTC. The encoded protein is CASSPNREETQYF.

In this sample, this clonotype turned up many times. The chain links TRBV6-2 or TRBV6-3 to TRBJ2-7, with 11 bases lining up with TRBD2. The ends lost 5 bases at V and 1 base at J; junction bases unmatched: 4. Germline V gene sequence: CDR1 MNHEY, CDR2 SVGEGT. The CDR3 contains 15 residues. DNA for the CDR3: TGTGCCAGCAGTCTAGCGGGAGGAGGATCCTACGAGCAGTACTTC. It specifies CASSLAGGGSYEQYF.

A remark on this clonotype: With a much larger clone just one base away, this may be a read error. The chain links TRBV28 to TRBJ2-3, with D perhaps TRBD2 (5 bases). Between the trimmed V and J ends, which lost 3 bases and 0 bases, there was a span of 13 bases. Germline lookup yields CDR1 MDHEN and CDR2 SYDVKM. The CDR3 runs 16 residues. The CDR3 loop is CASSLRTCGSTDTQYF. DNA for the CDR3: TGTGCCAGCAGTTTGAGGACTTGCGGGAGCACAGATACGCAGTATTTT.

This clonotype was seen only a few times. This rearrangement joins TRBV7-6 to TRBJ2-3; 9 positions match TRBD2. The CDR3 spans 17 residues. Trimming at V came to 5 bases and at J to 4 bases, leaving 13 bases not matched to a gene. Germline V gene sequence: CDR1 SGHVS, CDR2 FNYEAQ. As DNA, the CDR3 is TGTGCCAGCAGCCCAGAGGGTAGTAGCGGGAGTTCAGATACGCAGTATTTT. The encoded protein is CASSPEGSSGSSDTQYF.

The sample holds a few counts of this clonotype. The chain has TRBV9 and TRBJ2-5; D is perhaps TRBD2 (6 bases). The V gene lost 0 bases and the J gene lost 1 base, with 7 bases spanning the gap. Germline V gene data show CDR1 as SGDLS and CDR2 as YYNGEE. The CDR3 loop spans 14 amino acids. CDR3 DNA sequence: TGTGCCAGCAGCGTAGGGACTATCCAAGAGACCCAGTACTTC. This gives the protein CASSVGTIQETQYF.

This clonotype was seen a handful of times. The chain links TRBV9 to TRBJ2-7; TRBD2 matches at 10 bases. J gave up 7 bases and V 3 bases, and 10 bases lay outside the gene matches. Germline V gene sequence: CDR1 SGDLS, CDR2 YYNGEE. The CDR3 sequence is 15 residues long. The CDR3 loop is CASSGPLAGVSEQYF. CDR3 nucleotide sequence: TGTGCCAGCAGCGGGCCCCTAGCGGGAGTTAGTGAGCAGTACTTC.

V and J are TRBV6-5 and TRBJ2-5, with D possibly TRBD2 on 6 matching bases. Trimming cost V 7 bases and J 2 bases, with 8 bases left between them. Germline lookup yields CDR1 MNHEY and CDR2 SVGAGI. CDR3 length: 12 residues. The CDR3 bases are TGTGCCAGCACCGGGAGTCAAGAGACCCAGTACTTC. Translated, it gives CASTGSQETQYF.

The gene calls are TRBV3-1 and TRBJ2-7, with D uncertain. CDR1 and CDR2 (germline): LGHDT, YNNKEL (reference sequence). The V and J ends lost 3 bases and 0 bases respectively, with 9 bases between them. The CDR3 loop spans 14 amino acids. Written as DNA, the CDR3 is TGTGCCAGCAGCCACCCCGGTATCTCCTACGAGCAGTACTTC. This sequence encodes CASSHPGISYEQYF.

This clonotype was seen many times. V is TRBV7-2 and J is TRBJ2-1, with 13 bases matching TRBD2. Trimming at V came to 1 base and at J to 10 bases, leaving 4 bases not matched to a gene. This CDR3 is built from 15 residues. From germline, CDR1 is SGHTA and CDR2 FQGNSA. DNA for the CDR3: TGTGCCAGCAGCTTAGGGACTAGCGGGAGTCGGGAGCAGTTCTTC. As protein: CASSLGTSGSREQFF.